This entry lists 18 T cell receptor beta chains sequenced from one sample in a study of blood T cell repertoires in COVID-19. Only in-frame clones appear in the TCRdb table, and some are missing; sequencing was by immunoSEQ multiplex PCR. This table holds under 300,000 clones, 75% to 90% found once. The specimen sequenced was peripheral blood. These receptors all stem from a man aged 30 to 39 who had recovered from COVID-19.

The J gene is TRBJ2-3, the V gene TRBV7-9, with D tentatively TRBD2 (5 bases). Germline loops: CDR1 SEHNR, CDR2 FQNEAQ (reference sequence). The CDR3 runs 16 residues. The ends were cut back, 5 bases at V and 0 bases at J, with 15 bases in the middle. The CDR3 region has the DNA TGTGCCAGCAGCGCCCGGCTAGAGGGAAGCACAGATACGCAGTATTTT. It yields the protein CASSARLEGSTDTQYF.

The chain uses TRBV18 and TRBJ2-1, with 7 bases matching TRBD2. The CDR3 runs to 18 residues. Germline V gene sequence: CDR1 KGHSH, CDR2 LQKENI. V lost 0 bases to trimming and J lost 4 bases; unmatched junction nucleotides: 12. In DNA form, the CDR3 reads TGTGCCAGCTCACCACCTTCTCATGGCGGGGGAGCTTACAATGAGCAGTTCTTC. The encoded protein is CASSPPSHGGGAYNEQFF.

This clone is a singleton in its sample. The rearrangement joins TRBV19 to TRBJ1-2; 7 nucleotides align to TRBD1. The germline V gene has CDR1 LNHDA and CDR2 SQIVND (reference sequence). J gave up 7 bases and V 9 bases, and 17 bases lay outside the gene matches. The CDR3 length is 15 residues. The CDR3 sequence: CASTQATGPAGGYTF. The CDR3 nucleotides read TGTGCCAGCACGCAAGCGACAGGGCCTGCGGGTGGCTACACCTTC. Full variable domain (outside the CDR3, taken from reference TRBV19 and TRBJ1-2): DGGITQSPKYLFRKEGQNVTLSCEQNLNHDAMYWYRQDPGQGLRLIYYSQIVNDFQKGDIAEGYSVSREKKESFPLTVTSAQKNPTAFYLCASTQATGPAGGYTFGSGTRLTVV.

For the CDR3, the DNA is TGCGCCAGCAGTACCGGGACAGGGGGGTCAGATACGCAGTATTTT. Protein sequence: CASSTGTGGSDTQYF. The chain is built from TRBV10-1 and TRBJ2-3; the match to TRBD1 covers 11 bases. V trimming: 5 bases; J trimming: 4 bases; junction bases outside the gene matches: 5. CDR3 length: 15 residues. Germline CDR1 and CDR2: WNHNN and SYGVQD (reference sequence).

This clone was recorded once. The chain couples TRBV10-3 to TRBJ2-3; 12 bases fit TRBD2. Germline V gives CDR1 ENHRY, CDR2 SYGVKD. The CDR3 spans 15 residues. After removal of 5 bases from V and 6 bases from J, the junction contained 6 bases not matched to a gene. CDR3 nucleotide sequence: TGTGCCATCAGTTCTAGCGGGGGGGCCGCGGATACGCAGTATTTT. Amino acids: CAISSSGGAADTQYF.

The chain combines TRBV19 with TRBJ2-7; 11 nucleotides match TRBD1. The CDR3 is 16 amino acids. The V and J ends lost 4 bases and 12 bases, in that order; junction bases with no gene match: 17. The V gene's germline CDR1 is LNHDA and CDR2 SQIVND (reference sequence). The CDR3 spells CASSTGTGGQWVEWYF. The CDR3 coding sequence is TGTGCCAGTAGTACCGGGACAGGGGGTCAATGGGTGGAGTGGTACTTC. Supplemented by reference TRBV19 and TRBJ2-7, the full variable domain reads DGGITQSPKYLFRKEGQNVTLSCEQNLNHDAMYWYRQDPGQGLRLIYYSQIVNDFQKGDIAEGYSVSREKKESFPLTVTSAQKNPTAFYLCASSTGTGGQWVEWYFGPGTRLTVT.

This clone was seen a single time. The V and J genes are TRBV10-3 and TRBJ2-7, with 8 bases that match TRBD1. Germline V gene lookup returns CDR1 ENHRY and CDR2 SYGVKD. This CDR3 is 14 amino acids long. With 3 bases clipped from V and 2 bases from J, the junction kept 3 bases outside the gene matches. The CDR3: CAISDRDRTYEQYF. The DNA for the CDR3 is TGTGCCATCAGTGACCGGGACAGGACCTACGAGCAGTACTTC.

This chain connects TRBV11-2 to TRBJ1-4, with TRBD1 matching 7 bases. With V trimmed by 5 bases and J by 8 bases, 5 bases remained unmatched. The germline V gene has CDR1 SGHAT and CDR2 FQNNGV. This CDR3 contains 13 residues. CDR3 bases: TGTGCCAGCAGCACAGGGGCGGGGGAAAAACTGTTTTTT. Encoded protein: CASSTGAGEKLFF.

The rearrangement links TRBV5-6 to TRBJ2-3; D unresolved. This CDR3 is built from 13 residues. The ends were cut back, 8 bases at V and 1 base at J, with 11 bases in the middle. From germline, CDR1 is SGHDT and CDR2 YYEEEE. CDR3 sequence: CASRLLGTDTQYF. The CDR3 coding sequence is TGTGCCAGTAGACTCCTTGGCACAGATACGCAGTATTTT.

V gene TRBV18 combines with J gene TRBJ2-2, with 11 bases that match TRBD1. CDR3 length: 15 residues. Germline V gene sequence: CDR1 KGHSH, CDR2 LQKENI. V was clipped by 4 bases and J by 4 bases; unmatched bases: 2. CDR3 region: CASSRDRGSTGELFF. The CDR3 nucleotides read TGTGCCAGCTCACGGGACAGGGGGTCCACCGGGGAGCTGTTTTTT.

The V and J genes are TRBV7-2 and TRBJ2-3; 7 positions match TRBD2. The germline V gene encodes CDR1 SGHTA and CDR2 FQGNSA. This CDR3 is 14 amino acids long. V shed 3 bases, J shed 5 bases, and the junction held 5 bases outside the gene matches. In DNA, the CDR3 is TGTGCCAGCAGCTTGGGGGGGGACTTAGATACGCAGTATTTT. This sequence encodes CASSLGGDLDTQYF.

The genes are TRBV24-1 and TRBJ2-3, with 7 bases matching TRBD1. The CDR3 length is 13 residues. Trimming took 7 bases from V and 4 from J; bases not matched to a gene: 4. CDR1 is KGHDR, CDR2 SFDVKD, per germline. This CDR3 reads CATRQGSADTQYF. CDR3 coding DNA: TGTGCCACCAGACAGGGGAGTGCAGATACGCAGTATTTT.

The chain uses TRBV10-1 and TRBJ2-5; a possible D gene is TRBD2 (5 bases). The germline V and J ends were trimmed by 8 bases and 5 bases, with 24 bases remaining between them. Germline-derived CDR1 and CDR2 are WNHNN and SYGVQD (reference sequence). This CDR3 has 16 residues. The CDR3 region is CASPLTRAAGGETQYF. For the CDR3, the DNA is TGCGCCAGCCCCCTAACGCGGGCAGCCGGCGGGGAGACCCAGTACTTC.

This clone is a singleton in its sample. This chain uses TRBV5-1 with TRBJ2-2, with D possibly TRBD2 on 5 matching bases. Germline CDR1 SGHRS, CDR2 YFSETQ. V was pared by 1 base and J by 4 bases, with 14 bases between. The CDR3 has 16 amino acids. The CDR3, as DNA: TGCGCCAGCAGCTTGTCGCGAGGGCGCCCCACCGGGGAGCTGTTTTTT. It codes for CASSLSRGRPTGELFF.

This sequence joins TRBV5-6 and TRBJ2-7; weak D call: TRBD2 (6 bases). The CDR3 totals 13 residues. V was clipped by 3 bases and J by 2 bases, with 9 bases between them. The germline V gene has CDR1 SGHDT and CDR2 YYEEEE. CDR3 coding DNA: TGTGCCAGCAGCTCCCCGGGGGCCTACGAGCAGTACTTC. It encodes CASSSPGAYEQYF.

This clone was seen only once. The chain couples TRBV9 to TRBJ2-3; TRBD2 matches 11 bases. The CDR3 is 16 amino acids. V was pared by 0 bases and J by 8 bases, with 8 bases of the junction left unmatched. Germline CDR1 and CDR2: SGDLS and YYNGEE. CDR3 protein: CASSVVDSGGAGTQYF. The DNA for the CDR3 is TGTGCCAGCAGCGTAGTCGATAGCGGGGGGGCTGGTACGCAGTATTTT. The full variable domain, its missing parts supplied by reference TRBV9 and TRBJ2-3, is DSGVTQTPKHLITATGQRVTLRCSPRSGDLSVYWYQQSLDQGLQFLIQYYNGEERAKGNILERFSAQQFPDLHSELNLSSLELGDSALYFCASSVVDSGGAGTQYFGPGTRLTVL.

J is TRBJ2-5 and V is TRBV6-6; 12 nucleotides match TRBD2. V shed 2 bases, J shed 9 bases, and the junction held 10 bases outside the gene matches. The germline gives CDR1 MNHNY, CDR2 SVGAGI (reference sequence). The CDR3 totals 16 residues. CDR3 loop: CASSYDLLAGGRAQYF. The CDR3, as DNA: TGTGCCAGCAGTTACGACCTGCTAGCGGGGGGGCGGGCCCAGTACTTC.

Here the CDR3 DNA reads TGCGCCAGCAGCCAAGGCTCAGGGGGGCTGAGGGAGCAGTACTTC. Protein sequence: CASSQGSGGLREQYF. The chain joins TRBV4-1 to TRBJ2-7; maybe TRBD1 (7 bases). The V and J ends lost 1 base and 7 bases respectively, with 17 bases between them. CDR1 MGHRA and CDR2 YSYEKL come from the germline V gene. The CDR3 sequence is 15 residues long.